Sequencing of this TCR beta chain was carried out in a study of T cells in localized non-small cell lung cancer. V dropped 3 bases and J dropped 4 bases, with 9 bases sitting between them. The CDR3 sequence is 13 residues long. Germline V gives CDR1 MGHRA, CDR2 YSYEKL. This clone was counted between two and nine times. Here immunoSEQ multiplex PCR was the method, and the copy in TCRdb shows in-frame clones only, minus some. The sample lists around 33,000 clones; almost 85% were seen once. The sequence was obtained from a male donor at least 60 years old with stage III squamous cell lung carcinoma. This specimen consisted of peripheral blood, obtained before any cancer treatment. V usage is TRBV4-1 and J usage is TRBJ1-2; D is ambiguous. The CDR3 nucleotides read TGCGCCAGCAGCCATGAGGGTGTCTATGGCTACACCTTC. This encodes CASSHEGVYGYTF.